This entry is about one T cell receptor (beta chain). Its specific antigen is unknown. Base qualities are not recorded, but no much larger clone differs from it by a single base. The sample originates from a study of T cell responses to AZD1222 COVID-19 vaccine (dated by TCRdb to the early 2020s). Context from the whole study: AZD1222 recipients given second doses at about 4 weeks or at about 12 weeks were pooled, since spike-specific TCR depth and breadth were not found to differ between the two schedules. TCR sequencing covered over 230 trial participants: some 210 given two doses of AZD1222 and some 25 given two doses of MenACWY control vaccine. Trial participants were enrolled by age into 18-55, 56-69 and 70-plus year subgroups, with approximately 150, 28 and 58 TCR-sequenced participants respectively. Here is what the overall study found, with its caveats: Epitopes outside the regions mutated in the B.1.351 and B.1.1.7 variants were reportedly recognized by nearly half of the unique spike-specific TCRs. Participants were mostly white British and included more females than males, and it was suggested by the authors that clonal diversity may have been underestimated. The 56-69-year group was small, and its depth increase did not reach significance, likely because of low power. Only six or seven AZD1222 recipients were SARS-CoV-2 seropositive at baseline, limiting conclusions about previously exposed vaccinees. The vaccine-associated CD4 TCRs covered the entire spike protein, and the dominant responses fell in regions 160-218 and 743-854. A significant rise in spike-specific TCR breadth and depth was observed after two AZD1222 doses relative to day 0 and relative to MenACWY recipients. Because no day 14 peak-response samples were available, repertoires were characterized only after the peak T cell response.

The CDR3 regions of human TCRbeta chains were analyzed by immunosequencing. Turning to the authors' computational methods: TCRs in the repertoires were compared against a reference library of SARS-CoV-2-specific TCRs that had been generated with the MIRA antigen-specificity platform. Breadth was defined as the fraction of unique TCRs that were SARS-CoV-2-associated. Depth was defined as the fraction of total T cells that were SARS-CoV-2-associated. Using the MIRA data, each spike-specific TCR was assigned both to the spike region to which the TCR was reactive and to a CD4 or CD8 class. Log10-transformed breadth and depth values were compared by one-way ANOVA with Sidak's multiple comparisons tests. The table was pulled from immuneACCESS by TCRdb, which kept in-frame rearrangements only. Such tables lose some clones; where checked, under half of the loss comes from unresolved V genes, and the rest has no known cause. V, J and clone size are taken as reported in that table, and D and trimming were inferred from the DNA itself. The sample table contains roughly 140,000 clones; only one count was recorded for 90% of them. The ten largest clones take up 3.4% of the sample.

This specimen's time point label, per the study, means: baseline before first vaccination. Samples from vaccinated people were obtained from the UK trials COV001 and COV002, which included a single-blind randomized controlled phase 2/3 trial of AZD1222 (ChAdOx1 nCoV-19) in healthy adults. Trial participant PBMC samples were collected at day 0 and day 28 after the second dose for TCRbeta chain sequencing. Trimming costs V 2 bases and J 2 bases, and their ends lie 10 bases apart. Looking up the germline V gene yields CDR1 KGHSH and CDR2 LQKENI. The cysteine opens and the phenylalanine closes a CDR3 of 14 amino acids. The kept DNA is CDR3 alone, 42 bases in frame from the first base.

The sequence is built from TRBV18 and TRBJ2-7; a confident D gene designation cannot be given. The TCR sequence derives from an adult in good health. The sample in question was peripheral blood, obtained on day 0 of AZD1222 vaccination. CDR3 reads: CASSPLGRAYEQYF. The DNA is TGTGCCAGCTCACCATTGGGCAGAGCCTACGAGCAGTACTTC.